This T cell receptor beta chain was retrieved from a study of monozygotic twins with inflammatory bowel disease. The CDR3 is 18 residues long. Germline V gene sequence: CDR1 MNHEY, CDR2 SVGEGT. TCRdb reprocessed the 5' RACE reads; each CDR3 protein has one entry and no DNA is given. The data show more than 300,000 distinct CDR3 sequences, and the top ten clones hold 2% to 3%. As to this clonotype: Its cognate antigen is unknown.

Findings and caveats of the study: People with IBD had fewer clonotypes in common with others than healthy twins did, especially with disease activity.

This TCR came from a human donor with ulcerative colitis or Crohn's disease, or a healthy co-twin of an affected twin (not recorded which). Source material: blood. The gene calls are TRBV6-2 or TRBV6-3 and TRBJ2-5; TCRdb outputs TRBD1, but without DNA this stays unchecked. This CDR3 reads CASRLPPGQGGVQETQYF.